The 26 T cell receptor beta chains below were found in one sample sequenced in a study of T cells in Graves' hyperthyroidism and ophthalmopathy. Amplified TCR beta CDR3 regions derived from RNA transcripts. TCR CDR3 underwent first-round RT-PCR with the HTBI primer set. MiXCR, applied by TCRdb to the multiplex PCR reads, yields one record per CDR3 protein. Altogether more than 450,000 distinct CDR3 sequences are present, about 15% being singletons, with the ten largest covering 11% to 15%. The sample comprised blood. These TCRs come from a woman between 40 and 55 years old with Graves' hyperthyroidism.

This clonotype was picked up many times. The chain carries TRBV30 and TRBJ2-7; D is perhaps TRBD1 (5 bases). This CDR3 has 13 amino acids. Trimming took 0 bases from V and 6 from J, leaving 12 bases between them. Germline V CDR1 and CDR2: GTSNPN, SVGIG (reference sequence). This CDR3 reads CAWSVPGHREQYF. CDR3 nucleotides: TGTGCCTGGAGTGTACCAGGGCACCGCGAGCAGTACTTC.

This clonotype was observed at least ten times. V is TRBV5-1 and J is TRBJ2-3, with TRBD2 matching 8 bases. The CDR3 has 14 amino acids. The ends lost 0 bases at V and 8 bases at J; junction bases unmatched: 5. Germline CDR1 is SGHRS and CDR2 is YFSETQ. The CDR3 spells CASSLAGGAGTQYF. DNA of the CDR3: TGCGCCAGCAGCTTGGCCGGGGGGGCAGGTACGCAGTATTTT.

This clonotype has ten or more counts. The chain carries TRBV18 and TRBJ2-1, with D tentatively TRBD1 (5 bases). This CDR3 comprises 15 residues. CDR1 is KGHSH and CDR2 is LQKENI in the germline V gene. V gave up 0 bases and J gave up 0 bases, with 6 bases separating them. The CDR3 is CASSPPDISYNEQFF. CDR3 coding DNA: TGTGCCAGCTCACCACCGGACATCTCCTACAATGAGCAGTTCTTC.

The J gene is TRBJ2-3, the V gene TRBV4-1; 9 bases agree with TRBD2. Germline loops: CDR1 MGHRA, CDR2 YSYEKL. The CDR3 consists of 19 residues. V shed 5 bases and J 1 base; nucleotides not matched to a gene: 16. CDR3 sequence reads: CASSFRGIAGVYGTDTQYF. CDR3 sequence (DNA): TGCGCCAGCAGCTTCCGGGGTATAGCGGGAGTCTATGGCACAGATACGCAGTATTTT.

The chain uses TRBV11-2 and TRBJ2-1; no clear D. V dropped 3 bases and J dropped 7 bases, with 10 bases sitting between them. Looked up from germline, CDR1 is SGHAT and CDR2 is FQNNGV. The CDR3 spans 13 residues. CDR3 coding DNA: TGTGCCAGCAGCTTCTCGAGCGCAAATGAGCAGTTCTTC. This translates into CASSFSSANEQFF.

The J gene is TRBJ1-2, the V gene TRBV20-1; TRBD1 matches at 7 bases. V dropped 1 base and J dropped 4; count of bases not matched to a gene: 6. The CDR3 length is 14 residues. CDR1 DFQATT and CDR2 SNEGSKA come from the germline V gene (reference sequence). The CDR3 region is CSARVSGGGYGYTF. The CDR3 DNA is TGCAGTGCTAGAGTGTCAGGGGGTGGCTATGGCTACACCTTC.

In its sample, this clonotype was seen many times. The chain couples TRBV5-1 to TRBJ1-1; the D is unclear. Looked up from germline, CDR1 is SGHRS and CDR2 is YFSETQ. V lost 7 bases to trimming and J lost 5 bases, with 21 bases between them. CDR3 length: 15 residues. The CDR3 is CASEEGVGGLTEAFF. The DNA for the CDR3 is TGCGCCAGCGAGGAAGGTGTGGGCGGGTTAACTGAAGCTTTCTTT.

This clonotype occurred many times. The chain is built from TRBV29-1 and TRBJ2-7, with TRBD1 as a possible D gene (5 bases). CDR3 length: 12 residues. From germline, CDR1 is SQVTM and CDR2 ANQGSEA. Trimming cost V 8 bases and J 2 bases, with 13 bases left between them. CDR3 DNA sequence: TGCAGCACTTCCCAGGGCACCTACGAGCAGTACTTC. Translating it yields CSTSQGTYEQYF.

This clonotype was seen repeatedly, ten times or more. The chain links TRBV7-3 to TRBJ2-1; D ambiguous. Germline V lookup: CDR1 SGHTA, CDR2 FQGTGA. V lost 3 bases and J 7 bases, leaving 19 bases between the germline ends. The CDR3 length is 16 residues. The CDR3 here is CASSFNPANPKNEQFF. In nucleotides, the CDR3 is TGTGCCAGCAGCTTTAATCCCGCTAATCCAAAGAATGAGCAGTTCTTC.

The gene calls are TRBV29-1 and TRBJ1-5; tentative D call: TRBD1 (6 bases). This CDR3 spans 13 amino acids. V was trimmed by 4 bases and J by 3 bases, leaving 10 bases between them. The germline V gene has CDR1 SQVTM and CDR2 ANQGSEA. The chain's CDR3 is CSVGGGLNQPQHF. CDR3 sequence (DNA): TGCAGCGTTGGAGGGGGGCTCAATCAGCCCCAGCATTTT.

This clonotype was observed many times. The chain is built from TRBV20-1 and TRBJ2-7, with TRBD1 identical over 8 bases. The CDR3 length is 13 residues. V dropped 3 bases and J dropped 9; count of bases not matched to a gene: 10. Per the germline V gene, CDR1 is DFQATT and CDR2 is SNEGSKA (reference sequence). The CDR3: CSASGQGGIGQYF. The CDR3 DNA reads TGCAGTGCTAGCGGACAGGGAGGAATAGGGCAGTACTTC.

This clonotype was seen at least ten times. Germline is not matched at one junction end, which may reflect a read error. J is TRBJ2-5 and V is TRBV3-1; TRBD1 aligns across 7 bases. In germline, CDR1 is LGHDT, CDR2 YNNKEL (reference sequence). The CDR3 totals 11 residues. For the CDR3, the DNA is TGTGCCAGCAGCCAAGGGGGACAGTTGGACTTC. This translates into CASSQGGQLDF.

The chain joins TRBV20-1 to TRBJ1-5, with D possibly matching TRBD1 (5 bases). The CDR3 spans 16 residues. CDR1 DFQATT and CDR2 SNEGSKA come from the germline V gene (reference sequence). V was trimmed by 0 bases and J by 5 bases, leaving 17 bases between them. CDR3 residues: CSARDLNRLLDQPQHF. The CDR3, as DNA: TGCAGTGCTAGAGATCTTAACAGGCTGCTGGATCAGCCCCAGCATTTT.

The gene calls are TRBV6-6 and TRBJ2-5; the D gene is possibly TRBD2 (6 bases). This CDR3 comprises 16 residues. V was cut by 0 bases and J by 1 base, with 12 bases left in between. In germline, CDR1 is MNHNY, CDR2 SVGAGI (reference sequence). Here the CDR3 reads CASSYSGGPGQETQYF. The CDR3 nucleotides are TGTGCCAGCAGTTACTCGGGGGGACCCGGCCAAGAGACCCAGTACTTC.

This chain uses TRBV5-6 with TRBJ2-5; the match to TRBD2 covers 9 bases. Trimming took 4 bases from V and 2 from J; bases not matched to a gene: 6. The CDR3 is 15 amino acids. CDR1 is SGHDT and CDR2 is YYEEEE in the germline V gene. The chain's CDR3 is CASSIAGVSQETQYF. The CDR3 DNA is TGTGCCAGCAGCATAGCGGGAGTATCACAAGAGACCCAGTACTTC.

This clonotype came up many times. J is TRBJ2-7 and V is TRBV20-1; 10 bases are shared with TRBD2. V gave up 5 bases and J gave up 3 bases; unmatched junction bases: 7. Looked up from germline, CDR1 is DFQATT and CDR2 is SNEGSKA (reference sequence). The length of the CDR3 is 14 residues. CDR3 in DNA: TGCAGTGCTCCAGGCCTAGCGGGAGTCTACGAGCAGTACTTC. Amino acid sequence: CSAPGLAGVYEQYF.

In its sample, this clonotype was seen many times. The chain uses TRBV20-1 and TRBJ1-1; D perhaps matches TRBD1 (5 bases). The CDR3 runs to 14 residues. V lost 1 base and J lost 1, with 10 bases in between. CDR1 is DFQATT, CDR2 SNEGSKA, per germline (reference sequence). The DNA for the CDR3 is TGCAGTGCTAGAGCCTTAGACAGGAACACTGAAGCTTTCTTT. Protein: CSARALDRNTEAFF.

The J gene is TRBJ1-2, the V gene TRBV4-1, with D perhaps matching TRBD1 (5 bases). CDR1 is MGHRA and CDR2 is YSYEKL in the germline V gene. This CDR3 comprises 15 residues. Trimming took off 10 bases at V and 7 bases at J, with 25 bases between the two ends. The CDR3 reads CATATVSVEKGGYTF. The DNA for the CDR3 is TGCGCCACCGCGACAGTTTCCGTCGAAAAGGGTGGCTACACCTTC.

This clonotype was observed many times. The chain's CDR3 is CASSSGLAGGREQYF. The DNA for the CDR3 is TGTGCCAGCAGCTCCGGACTAGCGGGAGGCCGCGAGCAGTACTTC. The chain employs TRBV7-2 and TRBJ2-7; TRBD2 aligns across 14 bases. After removal of 4 bases from V and 6 bases from J, the junction contained 5 bases not matched to a gene. This CDR3 is 15 amino acids long. The germline gives CDR1 SGHTA, CDR2 FQGNSA.

In its sample, this clonotype was seen many times. V usage is TRBV11-2 and J usage is TRBJ1-1, with unresolved D. V was trimmed by 6 bases and J by 5 bases, leaving 7 bases between them. Germline V gives CDR1 SGHAT, CDR2 FQNNGV. The CDR3 loop spans 11 amino acids. The CDR3 nucleotides are TGTGCCAGCAGTTTGGTTACTGAAGCTTTCTTT. Encoded protein: CASSLVTEAFF. The full variable domain, with the rest looked up from reference TRBV11-2 and TRBJ1-1, is EAGVAQSPRYKIIEKRQSVAFWCNPISGHATLYWYQQILGQGPKLLIQFQNNGVVDDSQLPKDRFSAERLKGVDSTLKIQPAKLEDSAVYLCASSLVTEAFFGQGTRLTVV.

This clonotype was counted many times. The V gene is TRBV7-9, the J gene TRBJ2-1; unclear D gene. The CDR3 consists of 12 residues. V was trimmed by 4 bases and J by 11 bases, leaving 12 bases between them. CDR1 is SEHNR, CDR2 FQNEAQ, per germline (reference sequence). The CDR3 DNA is TGTGCCAGCAGCTCATTAAACGTTAAGCAGTTCTTC. Residues: CASSSLNVKQFF. The variable domain in full, with the rest retrieved from reference TRBV7-9 and TRBJ2-1, is DTGVSQNPRHKITKRGQNVTFRCDPISEHNRLYWYRQTLGQGPEFLTYFQNEAQLEKSRLLSDRFSAERPKGSFSTLEIQRTEQGDSAMYLCASSSLNVKQFFGPGTRLTVL.

There are many counts of this clonotype. The J gene is TRBJ2-2, the V gene TRBV3-1; tentatively, D is TRBD2 (6 bases). Trimming left V 4 bases short and J 5 bases short, with 17 bases between. The CDR3 consists of 16 residues. Looked up from germline, CDR1 is LGHDT and CDR2 is YNNKEL (reference sequence). The CDR3 region has the DNA TGTGCCAGCAGCCCGGGACGTACGACTAGGACCGGGGAGCTGTTTTTT. This sequence encodes CASSPGRTTRTGELFF.

The chain is built from TRBV12-3 or TRBV12-4 and TRBJ1-1; D ambiguous. Trimming removed 5 bases from V and 3 bases from J, with 4 bases in between. The CDR3 loop spans 11 amino acids. CDR3 protein: CASSPDTEAFF. CDR3 in DNA: TGTGCCAGCAGTCCGGACACTGAAGCTTTCTTT.

This clonotype was found many times. The V and J genes are TRBV2 and TRBJ2-3, with D unresolved. From germline, CDR1 is SNHLY and CDR2 FYNNEI. Between the trimmed V and J ends, which lost 5 bases and 2 bases, there was a span of 20 bases. The CDR3 covers 17 residues. CDR3: CASSKTTHSTTTDTQYF. CDR3 in DNA: TGTGCCAGCAGTAAAACCACACACTCTACAACCACAGATACGCAGTATTTT. The variable domain in full, completed from reference TRBV2 and TRBJ2-3, reads EPEVTQTPSHQVTQMGQEVILRCVPISNHLYFYWYRQILGQKVEFLVSFYNNEISEKSEIFDDQFSVERPDGSNFTLKIRSTKLEDSAMYFCASSKTTHSTTTDTQYFGPGTRLTVL.

The chain recombines TRBV28 with TRBJ2-7; 8 bases fit TRBD2. Unmatched junction bases numbered 8, after V lost 4 bases and J lost 6 bases. Germline V lookup: CDR1 MDHEN, CDR2 SYDVKM. CDR3 length: 14 residues. The DNA for the CDR3 is TGTGCCAGCAGTTCCGGGGGGGTCGGGGGCGAGCAGTACTTC. Translating it yields CASSSGGVGGEQYF.

This clonotype was picked up a small number of times. It may be a read error: a sequence one base away is much more abundant. The DNA for the CDR3 is TGTGCCAGCACTAAGACGCAGGTTAACTACAATGAGCAGTCCTTC. Translating it yields CASTKTQVNYNEQSF. The chain joins TRBV11-2 to TRBJ2-1; no clear D gene. The CDR3 spans 15 residues. Per the germline V gene, CDR1 is SGHAT and CDR2 is FQNNGV.